The source of this T cell receptor beta chain is a study of regulatory T cells in long-lasting Graves disease. The study's findings and limits: Persistent Graves' disease cases displayed lower TCR diversity than newly diagnosed ones.

Time point meaning: newly diagnosed GD, antithyroid drugs for less than 3 months. PBMCs were the source of the RNA used for TCR sequencing. The germline gives CDR1 SGHRS, CDR2 YFSETQ. This CDR3 spans 14 amino acids. V gave up 0 bases and J gave up 4 bases, with 8 bases separating them. This clonotype was picked up a small number of times. The antigen is not known. iRepertoire HTBI primers and Arm-PCR of CDR3 regions built TCR beta libraries. TCRdb processed the multiplex PCR reads anew with MiXCR; each CDR3 protein has one entry. The profile shows roughly 510,000 distinct CDR3 sequences, 15% to 20% of them singletons. This same sample was also part of a study on T cells in Graves' hyperthyroidism and ophthalmopathy. That paper adds: First-round RT-PCR with HTBI primers amplified the TCR CDR3 region. For ophthalmopathy, model prediction preceded onset by a median about six months.

V is TRBV5-1 and J is TRBJ2-4; no definite D call. The TCR comes from a man between 18 and 29 years old with Graves disease. The material was peripheral blood mononuclear cells (PBMCs), obtained at new diagnosis, from a patient treated with antithyroid drugs. DNA for the CDR3: TGCGCCAGCAGCTTGGACTACCAGAAAAACATTCAGTACTTC. Translation: CASSLDYQKNIQYF. The variable domain in full, with the rest retrieved from reference TRBV5-1 and TRBJ2-4, is KAGVTQTPRYLIKTRGQQVTLSCSPISGHRSVSWYQQTPGQGLQFLFEYFSETQRNKGNFPGRFSGRQFSNSRSEMNVSTLELGDSALYLCASSLDYQKNIQYFGAGTRLSVL.